The 6 T cell receptor beta chains reported below all come from one sample, sequenced in a study of read filtering for tumor transcriptome and immune sequencing. From around 440 ng of RNA, a library with molecular barcoded alpha/delta and beta/gamma adaptors was made. TCRdb independently ran MiXCR on the reads; one entry per CDR3 protein. The sample lists 85,000 to 100,000 distinct CDR3 sequences, approximately 21% seen once, with around 10% in the top ten. Specimen: a population of CD138-negative cells sorted from bone marrow. Every receptor here comes from a donor at least 40 years old with multiple myeloma.

The sample holds many counts of this clonotype. CDR3 protein: CASSQDGPAAGQPQHF. CDR3 in DNA: TGTGCCAGCAGCCAAGATGGGCCGGCAGCCGGACAGCCCCAGCATTTT. This chain connects TRBV3-1 to TRBJ1-5; D is unresolved. Germline assignment: CDR1 LGHDT and CDR2 YNNKEL (reference sequence). CDR3 length: 16 residues. V lost 0 bases, J lost 7 bases, and 16 bases lay in between. Using reference TRBV3-1 and TRBJ1-5 for the parts outside the CDR3, the full variable domain is DTAVSQTPKYLVTQMGNDKSIKCEQNLGHDTMYWYKQDSKKFLKIMFSYNNKELIINETVPNRFSPKSPDKAHLNLHINSLELGDSAVYFCASSQDGPAAGQPQHFGDGTRLSIL.

Regarding this clonotype: A much larger clone is a single base away; this may be a read error. The genes are TRBV7-2 and TRBJ2-7; D gene unclear. With 1 base removed from V and 6 bases from J, the gap between germline ends came to 10 bases. Germline assignment: CDR1 SGHTA and CDR2 FQGNSA. The CDR3 contains 13 residues. CDR3: CASSLVRYCEQYF. The CDR3 region has the DNA TGTGCCAGCAGCTTAGTCCGTTACTGCGAGCAGTACTTC.

The table lists this clonotype with a few counts. This rearrangement joins TRBV12-3 or TRBV12-4 to TRBJ1-5; possible D gene TRBD1, 5 bases. The CDR3 loop spans 13 amino acids. V lost 6 bases and J 7 bases, leaving 13 bases between the germline ends. This CDR3 is CASRRGPGQPQHF. The DNA of the CDR3 is TGTGCCAGCAGACGAGGCCCAGGGCAGCCCCAGCATTTT.

This clonotype was detected many times. The rearrangement joins TRBV7-9 to TRBJ1-4; no firm D call. Trimming removed 5 bases at V and 2 bases at J, with 12 bases between. There are 15 residues in the CDR3. Germline V gene lookup returns CDR1 SEHNR and CDR2 FQNEAQ (reference sequence). The DNA for the CDR3 is TGTGCCAGCAGCCTAAAGGGAGCCACTAATGAAAAACTGTTTTTT. It translates to CASSLKGATNEKLFF.

For the CDR3, the DNA is TGCGCCAGCAGCTTGATTGGTAGGGGGCGGGGAGCCTACGAGCAGTACTTC. Translated: CASSLIGRGRGAYEQYF. V gene TRBV5-1 combines with J gene TRBJ2-7; possible D gene TRBD1, 7 bases. This CDR3 has 17 amino acids. Germline CDR1 SGHRS, CDR2 YFSETQ. V was pared by 1 base and J by 2 bases, with 19 bases between.

The chain uses TRBV7-2 and TRBJ1-5; D uncertain. Germline V gene lookup returns CDR1 SGHTA and CDR2 FQGNSA. V shed 0 bases and J shed 7 bases, with 13 bases lying between them. The CDR3 spans 15 residues. As DNA, the CDR3 is TGTGCCAGCAGCTTAGCGTGGAGGGAATGGCAGCCCCAGCATTTT. This gives the protein CASSLAWREWQPQHF. The variable domain in full, with the rest retrieved from reference TRBV7-2 and TRBJ1-5, is GAGVSQSPSNKVTEKGKDVELRCDPISGHTALYWYRQSLGQGLEFLIYFQGNSAPDKSGLPSDRFSAERTGGSVSTLTIQRTQQEDSAVYLCASSLAWREWQPQHFGDGTRLSIL.